The TCR beta chain under discussion was sequenced for a study of T cells after yellow fever vaccination. Study results and caveats: Abundant clonotypes from the bulk population could get into FACS-sorted repertoires as contaminants.

MiXCR, run by TCRdb on the 5' RACE reads, gives a single entry per CDR3 protein. The sample has hundreds of thousands of distinct CDR3 sequences; 13% are singletons. This clonotype occurred a few times. Its cognate antigen is unknown. This TCR derives from a man aged 25 to 45 who received the YFV17D yellow fever vaccine. This sample comprised PBMCs, obtained on the day of the yellow fever booster vaccination.

DNA of the CDR3: TGTGCCAGCAGCCGTTTACTAGCGGGGAACACAGATACGCAGTATTTT. As protein: CASSRLLAGNTDTQYF. V is TRBV5-5 and J is TRBJ2-3; 10 bases are a match to TRBD2. The CDR3 has 16 amino acids. Germline V gene data show CDR1 as SGHKS and CDR2 as YYEKEE (reference sequence). J lost 2 bases, V lost 4 bases, and 7 bases had no gene match.